This entry concerns a single T cell receptor beta chain. Its cognate antigen is unknown. The data were taken from a study of T cell responses to AZD1222 COVID-19 vaccine. About the research overall: Pooled in the analysis were second doses at about 4 or about 12 weeks.

Repertoires were generated with immunoSEQ multiplex PCR, while TCRdb's copy carries only in-frame clones and drops some. The sample lists 100,000 to 150,000 clones; 80% to 90% were seen once. Study conclusions and caveats: Scientists sampled the repertoires only once the peak T cell response had passed. The study identified only five or six AZD1222 recipients as seropositive at baseline. Breadth and depth of Spike-specific TCRs rose after two AZD1222 doses.

The V end lost 1 base, the J end lost 3 bases, and 9 bases lay between the germline ends. Germline CDR1 is MNHNS and CDR2 is SASEGT. The CDR3 consists of 14 residues. Sequencing was performed on peripheral blood, taken on day 0 of AZD1222 vaccination. This rearrangement joins TRBV6-1 to TRBJ1-2; no definite D call. The receptor's source is an adult in good health. CDR3 bases: TGTGCCAGCAGTGAAGGTTGGCGGGACTATGGCTACACCTTC. Protein product: CASSEGWRDYGYTF.